This T cell receptor (beta chain) was captured in a study of blood T cell repertoires in COVID-19 (dated by TCRdb to 2018 to 2021). As for the study more broadly: Collaborator samples came from the United States, Italy and Spain and covered acute and convalescent phases of COVID-19. The repertoires were made available in a free public database intended to serve as a resource for research on the immune response to SARS-CoV-2. Deeply sampled blood TCRbeta repertoires from subjects exposed to, actively infected with, or recovered from COVID-19 were included in the dataset. The sample metadata nearly always contained a de-identified subject ID, COVID-19 status, age in years and sex. The material from the prospective study consisted of cDNA or gDNA derived from T cells, B-cell-depleted T cells, or PBMCs. Where available, HLA class I and class II types were taken from metadata supplied by the sample provider and were not determined by assay-based typing. Samples were obtained from the ongoing ImmuneRACE study (first 160 participants) and from 1,254 subjects provided by 6 global collaborators.

In the case of this clone: It has no known antigen specificity. Per-nucleotide qualities are absent, and no much larger clonotype sits a single base away.

Trimming at the junction amounts to 4 bases on V and 1 base on J, and the germline ends lie 8 bases apart. From the cysteine through the phenylalanine, the CDR3 covers 13 amino acids. Of the read, only the CDR3 DNA is kept; its 39 bases are in frame from base 1. The germline V gene encodes CDR1 SGHRS and CDR2 YFSETQ. Beyond this particular receptor, the publication reports: How much clinical and demographic metadata was included differed by source and by participant, and the metadata was provided uncurated.

The immunoSEQ Assay, a bias-controlled multiplex PCR, was used to amplify TCRbeta CDR3 regions from genomic DNA. The authors' analysis ran thus. The number of nucleated cells in each sample was estimated from the amplification of reference gene primers within the assay. To quantify the absolute abundance of each unique TCRbeta CDR3 rearrangement, sequence reads were collapsed and filtered. For each sample, productive Simpson clonality was calculated as the square root of Simpson's diversity index over productive rearrangements. TCRdb provides this immuneACCESS table in a form limited to in-frame rearrangements. Some clones are lacking; in checked studies, under half of them reflect an unresolved V gene, and why the rest are absent is not known. For V, J and clone size, that table is used; D and trimming come from the DNA. In all, the sample holds some 100,000 clones, and around four fifths of those were seen once. The top ten constitute around 11% of the sample.

Whole blood was collected in K2EDTA tubes by collaborating institutions according to the institutions' own protocols. For TCRbeta analysis, collaborators shipped samples in one of three forms: frozen whole blood, isolated PBMCs, or DNA extracted from either of those sample types. The sequencing sample was made of peripheral blood. The clonotype originates from a woman aged 70-85 years with active or convalescent COVID-19. The chain couples TRBV5-1 to TRBJ2-5; TRBD1 is a possible D gene, resting on 5 matching bases. The DNA is as follows: TGCGCCAGCAGCCGACAGACCCAAGAGACCCAGTACTTC. This gives the protein CASSRQTQETQYF.